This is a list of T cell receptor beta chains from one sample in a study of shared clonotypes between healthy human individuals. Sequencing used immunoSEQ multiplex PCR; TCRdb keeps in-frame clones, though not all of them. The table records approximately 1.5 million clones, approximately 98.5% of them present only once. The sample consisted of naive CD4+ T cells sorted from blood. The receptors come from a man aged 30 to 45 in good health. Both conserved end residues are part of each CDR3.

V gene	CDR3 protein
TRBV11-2	CASSAGGGIYEQYF
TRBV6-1	CASSGYRAYEQYF
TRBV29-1	CSAAGTATNEQFF
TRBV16	CASSPPGSRFEQYF
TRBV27	CASAAGRGGRYEQYF
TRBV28	CASSFKWAAGVRNEQFF
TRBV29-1	CSVAGGTRETQYF
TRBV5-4	CASSLPGQGSGNTIYF
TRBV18	CASSPGGARLVETQYF
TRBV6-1	CASSEIGTITHEQYF
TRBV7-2	CASSPADTQYF
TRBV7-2	CASSLNPGQGPHEQYF
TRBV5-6	CASSPGLAGVWETQYF
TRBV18	CASSPHPRDEKLFF
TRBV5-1	CASSLVPGVGTGELFF
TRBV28	CASSLYGNEQFF
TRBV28	CASSLLGASTDTQYF
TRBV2	CASSRTGNEQFF
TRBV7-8	CASSLAARAAQPQHF
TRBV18	CASSVIGGASGANVLTF
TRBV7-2	CASSPLSYEQYF
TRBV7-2	CASSPAGNQPQHF
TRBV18	CASSPAYGGNQPQHF
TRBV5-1	CASTLGVEYGYTF
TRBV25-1	CASSRTDRGISGANVLTF
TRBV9	CASSVEASSGNTIYF
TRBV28	CASSRGGDTYEQYF
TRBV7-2	CASSPRDRHTGELFF
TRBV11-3	CASSPQTGIGYNEQFF
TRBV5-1	CASSLDRTPIEETQYF
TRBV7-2	CASSSGVYEQYF
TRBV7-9	CASSLASGQGRTGELFF
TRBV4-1	CASSHILRGKWDTEAFF
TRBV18	CASSHTQVSLSTDTQYF
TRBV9	CASSPRLIAVPYEQYF
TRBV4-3	CASSQDPYGGADEKLFF
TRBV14	CASSQRIQLSGNTIYF
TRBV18	CASSPYGEGGSGNTIYF
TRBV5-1	CASSPRTGGSYEQYF
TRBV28	CASSLIPGGTLGEQYF
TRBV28	CASSLGQGAFHSYNEQFF
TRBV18	CASSPSPQAYEQYF
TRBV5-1	CASSFTPGMTTNEKLFF
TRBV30	CAWSGGGEQFF
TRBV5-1	CASRGPGDGNEQFF
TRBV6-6	CASSYPFNEQFF
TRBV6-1	CASSEAVFEPRETQYF
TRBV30	CAWSVVGPQQPQHF
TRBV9	CASSVGDSFTGELFF
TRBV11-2	CASQGLTKNIQYF
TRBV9	CASSAGPNTGELFF
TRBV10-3	CAVTGVSGNTIYF
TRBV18	CASSPLGLAANEQFF
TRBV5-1	CASSWHLLAGEETQYF
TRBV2	CASTSARVARELFF
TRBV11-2	CASSLIFGYTGELFF
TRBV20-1	CSARENEQFF
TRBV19	CASSNPQGARGETQYF